Listed here are 30 T cell receptor beta chains from one sample, sequenced in a study of blood T cell repertoires in COVID-19. Profiled with immunoSEQ multiplex PCR; TCRdb holds only in-frame clones, not every one. This table holds 79,000 or so clones, 75% to 90% found once. The material sequenced was peripheral blood. The receptor source for this set is a human donor in a cohort sampled during active COVID-19.

V and J are TRBV6-5 and TRBJ2-3; 8 bases fit TRBD2. V was clipped by 6 bases and J by 0 bases; unmatched bases: 5. The CDR3 is 15 residues long. The germline gives CDR1 MNHEY, CDR2 SVGAGI. In DNA, the CDR3 is TGTGCCAGCAGAGGGCGGGGGGAGAGCACAGATACGCAGTATTTT. Translation gives CASRGRGESTDTQYF.

J is TRBJ1-1 and V is TRBV6-5, with TRBD1 as a possible D gene (5 bases). V lost 7 bases and J 7 bases, leaving 16 bases between the germline ends. The CDR3 contains 13 residues. Germline V CDR1 and CDR2: MNHEY, SVGAGI. CDR3 loop: CASIPGRGLEAFF. The CDR3 bases are TGTGCCAGCATACCAGGACGGGGACTTGAAGCTTTCTTT.

J is TRBJ2-7 and V is TRBV7-3; a weak D match, TRBD1 (8 bases). V lost 3 bases to trimming and J lost 2 bases, with 14 bases between them. CDR1 is SGHTA and CDR2 is FQGTGA in the germline V gene. This CDR3 region has 15 residues. CDR3 DNA sequence: TGTGCCAGCAGCTTCACAGGGGGAGGGGCCTACGAGCAGTACTTC. Its protein product is CASSFTGGGAYEQYF. The full variable domain, completed using reference TRBV7-3 and TRBJ2-7, is GAGVSQTPSNKVTEKGKYVELRCDPISGHTALYWYRQSLGQGPEFLIYFQGTGAADDSGLPNDRFFAVRPEGSVSTLKIQRTERGDSAVYLCASSFTGGGAYEQYFGPGTRLTVT.

The rearrangement links TRBV9 to TRBJ2-7; possibly TRBD2 for D (6 bases). The CDR3 loop spans 15 amino acids. Per the germline V gene, CDR1 is SGDLS and CDR2 is YYNGEE. The V end was cut by 0 bases, the J end by 3 bases, with 13 bases between. CDR3 protein: CASSVGGDWVYEQYF. CDR3 bases: TGTGCCAGCAGCGTAGGGGGGGACTGGGTCTACGAGCAGTACTTC.

The chain uses TRBV29-1 and TRBJ2-7; D remains ambiguous. The CDR3 covers 13 residues. Germline-derived CDR1 and CDR2 are SQVTM and ANQGSEA. V lost 4 bases, J lost 4 bases, and 14 bases lay in between. CDR3 sequence reads: CSVASRQSYEQYF. The CDR3 bases are TGCAGCGTTGCGTCCCGTCAGTCATACGAGCAGTACTTC.

This chain links TRBV18 with TRBJ1-4; no clear D. Trimming pared 2 bases from V and 3 bases from J, leaving 10 bases between. Germline V gene lookup returns CDR1 KGHSH and CDR2 LQKENI. The CDR3 is 15 amino acids. CDR3 nucleotides: TGTGCCAGCTCACCATCGGAAGGAGCTAATGAAAAACTGTTTTTT. Amino acid sequence: CASSPSEGANEKLFF.

This chain joins TRBV6-4 and TRBJ2-3; D may be TRBD2 (6 bases). V lost 7 bases, J lost 0 bases, and 17 bases lay in between. The CDR3 loop spans 16 amino acids. CDR1 is MRHNA, CDR2 SNTAGT, per germline. The CDR3 spells CASKLRAGISTDTQYF. As DNA, the CDR3 is TGTGCCAGCAAACTGCGGGCGGGGATCAGCACAGATACGCAGTATTTT.

This chain links TRBV30 with TRBJ2-1, with 12 bases lining up with TRBD2. After removal of 0 bases from V and 13 bases from J, the junction contained 10 bases not matched to a gene. The CDR3 length is 15 residues. The germline CDR1 and CDR2 sequences are GTSNPN and SVGIG (reference sequence). CDR3 sequence reads: CAWSVRLAGGPSQFF. CDR3 bases: TGTGCCTGGAGTGTACGGCTAGCGGGAGGGCCTTCCCAGTTCTTC.

The chain joins TRBV28 to TRBJ2-7, with 9 bases that match TRBD2. Losses at the gene ends were 5 bases for V and 1 base for J; bases not matched to a gene: 6. Germline CDR1 reads MDHEN; CDR2 reads SYDVKM. The length of the CDR3 is 15 residues. The CDR3 sequence is CASSPPGLASYEQYF. CDR3 coding DNA: TGTGCCAGCAGTCCTCCGGGACTAGCTTCCTACGAGCAGTACTTC.

This rearrangement joins TRBV6-5 to TRBJ1-4; 10 nucleotides match TRBD1. The CDR3 consists of 14 residues. Germline V gene data show CDR1 as MNHEY and CDR2 as SVGAGI. Unmatched junction bases numbered 4, after V lost 6 bases and J lost 6 bases. The DNA for the CDR3 is TGTGCCAGCAGGCAGACAGGGGGCGATGAAAAACTGTTTTTT. It codes for CASRQTGGDEKLFF.

This clone was picked up a small number of times. The chain employs TRBV6-1 and TRBJ2-2; D is possibly TRBD2 (6 bases). Germline V gene lookup returns CDR1 MNHNS and CDR2 SASEGT. This CDR3 spans 15 amino acids. Trimming removed 1 base from V and 6 bases from J, with 12 bases in between. CDR3 sequence reads: CASSEDWRVAGELFF. The CDR3 region has the DNA TGTGCCAGCAGTGAAGATTGGAGGGTGGCCGGGGAGCTGTTTTTT.

The chain couples TRBV9 to TRBJ1-3, with no clear D. Trimming left V 3 bases short and J 0 bases short, with 10 bases between. Germline loops: CDR1 SGDLS, CDR2 YYNGEE. There are 15 residues in the CDR3. The DNA of the CDR3 is TGTGCCAGCAGCGAAGGCGGCTCCTCTGGAAACACCATATATTTT. It yields the protein CASSEGGSSGNTIYF.

The chain combines TRBV4-2 with TRBJ2-1; 10 bases agree with TRBD2. Losses at the gene ends were 3 bases for V and 9 bases for J; bases not matched to a gene: 8. This CDR3 has 15 amino acids. The germline CDR1 and CDR2 sequences are LGHNA and YNFKEQ. The CDR3 protein is CASSQVAGGSGEQFF. The DNA of the CDR3 is TGTGCCAGCAGCCAGGTAGCGGGAGGATCGGGTGAGCAGTTCTTC.

This chain connects TRBV29-1 to TRBJ1-5; TRBD1 matches at 9 bases. The CDR3 contains 14 residues. The junction had 5 bases not matched to a gene; V was cut back by 7 bases and J by 1 base. CDR1 is SQVTM and CDR2 is ANQGSEA in the germline V gene. The CDR3 reads CSARGQGSNQPQHF. CDR3 nucleotides: TGCAGCGCTCGGGGACAGGGAAGCAATCAGCCCCAGCATTTT.

CDR3 loop: CASTAGVRLQETQYF. Written as DNA, the CDR3 is TGTGCCAGCACAGCGGGGGTGCGACTTCAAGAGACCCAGTACTTC. This chain links TRBV5-5 with TRBJ2-5, with 8 bases aligning to TRBD2. Trimming removed 6 bases from V and 2 bases from J; junction bases left unmatched: 9. From germline, CDR1 is SGHKS and CDR2 YYEKEE (reference sequence). The CDR3 has 15 amino acids.

The gene calls are TRBV6-5 and TRBJ1-2; maybe TRBD1 (6 bases). Trimming removed 6 bases from V and 5 bases from J, with 16 bases in between. CDR1 is MNHEY and CDR2 is SVGAGI in the germline V gene. This CDR3 contains 14 residues. The CDR3 here is CASSPDLQGYGYTF. CDR3 bases: TGTGCCAGCAGCCCGGACCTCCAGGGGTATGGCTACACCTTC.

The chain recombines TRBV28 with TRBJ1-2, with 7 bases matching TRBD1. Trimming at V came to 3 bases and at J to 7 bases, leaving 11 bases not matched to a gene. The CDR3 consists of 15 residues. Per the germline V gene, CDR1 is MDHEN and CDR2 is SYDVKM. CDR3 DNA sequence: TGTGCCAGCAGTTTCCCAACGACAGGGAGAGGTGGCTACACCTTC. Protein: CASSFPTTGRGGYTF.

The chain couples TRBV11-1 to TRBJ2-7; maybe TRBD2 (5 bases). The V end was cut by 2 bases, the J end by 3 bases, with 8 bases between. CDR1 SGHAT and CDR2 FQDESV come from the germline V gene (reference sequence). The CDR3 loop spans 13 amino acids. The CDR3 region is CASSLSGSYEQYF. CDR3 DNA: TGTGCCAGCAGCTTATCGGGGAGCTACGAGCAGTACTTC. Complete variable domain (other parts from reference TRBV11-1 and TRBJ2-7): EAEVAQSPRYKITEKSQAVAFWCDPISGHATLYWYRQILGQGPELLVQFQDESVVDDSQLPKDRFSAERLKGVDSTLKIQPAELGDSAMYLCASSLSGSYEQYFGPGTRLTVT.

The chain carries TRBV2 and TRBJ1-1; TRBD1 is a possible D gene (5 bases). The V end was cut by 5 bases, the J end by 6 bases, with 13 bases between. Germline CDR1 SNHLY, CDR2 FYNNEI. CDR3 length: 13 amino acids. In DNA, the CDR3 is TGTGCCAGCAGTACCAGGGCCGTGGCTGAAGCTTTCTTT. It encodes CASSTRAVAEAFF.

The table lists this clone with a few counts. The chain has TRBV5-4 and TRBJ2-3; D may be TRBD2 (5 bases). CDR3 length equals 16 residues. Germline CDR1 and CDR2: SGHNT and YYREEE (reference sequence). Trimming stripped 2 bases from V and 0 bases from J, with 13 bases between. The CDR3 sequence is CASSFGLPLSTDTQYF. The CDR3 DNA reads as TGTGCCAGCAGCTTTGGACTTCCATTGAGCACAGATACGCAGTATTTT.

This clone was counted between two and nine times. V is TRBV9 and J is TRBJ1-6; 8 bases match TRBD1. CDR3 length: 13 residues. In germline, CDR1 is SGDLS, CDR2 YYNGEE. V dropped 3 bases and J dropped 17; count of bases not matched to a gene: 10. CDR3 in DNA: TGTGCCAGCAGCGGCGAGATTGAGGGACAGGTCCACTTT. Residues: CASSGEIEGQVHF.

This sequence joins TRBV5-1 and TRBJ1-3; tentative D call: TRBD1 (6 bases). The CDR3 loop spans 13 amino acids. The germline CDR1 and CDR2 sequences are SGHRS and YFSETQ. V lost 7 bases to trimming and J lost 0 bases, with 8 bases between them. CDR3 sequence (DNA): TGCGCCAGCGGGGACATCTCTGGAAACACCATATATTTT. Translation: CASGDISGNTIYF.

This clone was counted only a few times. The chain carries TRBV7-9 and TRBJ2-1, with 12 bases lining up with TRBD2. The trim removed 4 bases at V and 0 bases at J, leaving 4 bases unmatched. This CDR3 region has 17 residues. CDR1 is SEHNR and CDR2 is FQNEAQ in the germline V gene (reference sequence). The CDR3 spells CASSSRTSGVSYNEQFF. The CDR3 bases are TGTGCCAGCAGCTCTAGGACTAGCGGGGTCTCCTACAATGAGCAGTTCTTC.

The chain employs TRBV10-3 and TRBJ2-3; 13 bases match TRBD2. The CDR3 extends over 17 amino acids. Germline V lookup: CDR1 ENHRY, CDR2 SYGVKD. J lost 2 bases, V lost 2 bases, and 4 bases had no gene match. The DNA for the CDR3 is TGTGCCATCAGTGAGAGCGGGACTAGCGGGGTCACAGATACGCAGTATTTT. Its translation: CAISESGTSGVTDTQYF.

This sequence joins TRBV7-3 and TRBJ1-1; possible D gene TRBD1, 5 bases. The ends were cut back, 2 bases at V and 0 bases at J, with 10 bases in the middle. CDR3 size: 15 residues. Germline V CDR1 and CDR2: SGHTA, FQGTGA. CDR3 loop: CASSLQGSMNTEAFF. Written as DNA, the CDR3 is TGTGCCAGCAGCTTACAGGGAAGCATGAACACTGAAGCTTTCTTT.

Worth noting for this clone: Other DNA sequences in this sample translate to the same CDR3. The gene calls are TRBV7-3 and TRBJ2-1; D may be TRBD2 (5 bases). The germline V gene encodes CDR1 SGHTA and CDR2 FQGTGA. The CDR3 runs to 14 residues. V lost 5 bases to trimming and J lost 6 bases, with 14 bases between them. The CDR3 region is CASSPPGETNEQFF. DNA for the CDR3: TGTGCCAGCAGCCCCCCCGGGGAGACCAATGAGCAGTTCTTC.

The chain combines TRBV6-5 with TRBJ2-7, with TRBD1 as a possible D gene (5 bases). V lost 6 bases and J 4 bases, leaving 10 bases between the germline ends. Looked up from germline, CDR1 is MNHEY and CDR2 is SVGAGI. CDR3 length: 12 amino acids. This CDR3 reads CASSQGTYEQYF. The CDR3 DNA is TGTGCCAGCAGCCAGGGAACATACGAGCAGTACTTC.

This chain joins TRBV29-1 and TRBJ2-1, with 7 nucleotides matching TRBD1. The CDR3 is made up of 12 amino acids. With V trimmed by 8 bases and J by 8 bases, 9 bases remained unmatched. Per germline, CDR1 SQVTM and CDR2 ANQGSEA. CDR3 DNA: TGCAGCCTCGGACAGGACCCGCATGAGCAGTTCTTC. Translation gives CSLGQDPHEQFF.

V is TRBV5-1 and J is TRBJ1-5, with D possibly matching TRBD1 (5 bases). V shed 5 bases and J shed 2 bases, with 11 bases lying between them. The CDR3 contains 14 residues. CDR1 and CDR2 from the germline V gene are SGHRS and YFSETQ. CDR3 DNA sequence: TGCGCCAGCAGACCAGGGTCGGGCAATCAGCCCCAGCATTTT. Amino acids: CASRPGSGNQPQHF.

The V and J genes are TRBV5-1 and TRBJ2-7; tentatively, D is TRBD2 (5 bases). Trimming removed 1 base at V and 3 bases at J, with 11 bases between. Germline lookup yields CDR1 SGHRS and CDR2 YFSETQ. This CDR3 has 14 amino acids. The CDR3 protein is CASSLSGIDYEQYF. DNA for the CDR3: TGCGCCAGCAGCTTGTCCGGGATAGACTACGAGCAGTACTTC.